This paragraph covers one T cell receptor (beta chain) sequence. As yet, its antigen is unknown. Trimming cost V 3 bases and J 14 bases; bases outside gene matches: 15. Germline-derived CDR1 and CDR2 are SGHRS and YFSETQ. The CDR3 runs 16 residues. This entry is derived from a study of blood T cells in healthy people across ages. General study results and limits: Diversity was higher, and naive CD4+ cells more numerous, in long-lived donors than in aged donors. The study regarded diversity estimates from one million T cells as underestimates. The recorded TCR beta diversity per million T cells decreased in a roughly linear manner with age.

Per sample, a minimum of 6 million PBMCs were isolated. A second PCR of 7 to 11 cycles used a sample-barcoded 5' primer and a J-beta primer mix. A single record per CDR3 protein comes from TCRdb applying MiXCR to the 5' RACE reads. Of about 750,000 distinct CDR3 sequences listed, about 53% were seen once; the top ten hold under 50%. Sample: blood. This TCR derives from an elderly man in good health. The chain links TRBV5-1 to TRBJ2-3; TRBD2 aligns across 13 bases. CDR3 DNA: TGCGCCAGCAGCTCGGGACTAGCGGGACCTGACAGATACGCGTATTTT. It translates to CASSSGLAGPDRYAYF. Full variable domain (outside the CDR3, taken from reference TRBV5-1 and TRBJ2-3): KAGVTQTPRYLIKTRGQQVTLSCSPISGHRSVSWYQQTPGQGLQFLFEYFSETQRNKGNFPGRFSGRQFSNSRSEMNVSTLELGDSALYLCASSSGLAGPDRYAYFGPGTRLTVL.